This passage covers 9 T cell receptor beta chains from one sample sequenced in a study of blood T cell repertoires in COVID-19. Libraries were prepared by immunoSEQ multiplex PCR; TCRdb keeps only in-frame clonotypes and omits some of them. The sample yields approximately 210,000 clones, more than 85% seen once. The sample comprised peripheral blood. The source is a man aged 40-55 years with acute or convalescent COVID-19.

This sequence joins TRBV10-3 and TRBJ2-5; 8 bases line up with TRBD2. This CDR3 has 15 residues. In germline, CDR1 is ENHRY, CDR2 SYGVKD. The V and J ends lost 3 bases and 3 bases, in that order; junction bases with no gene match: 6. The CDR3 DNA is TGTGCCATCAGTGACGGGGGGGGAGGAAAAGAGACCCAGTACTTC. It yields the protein CAISDGGGGKETQYF.

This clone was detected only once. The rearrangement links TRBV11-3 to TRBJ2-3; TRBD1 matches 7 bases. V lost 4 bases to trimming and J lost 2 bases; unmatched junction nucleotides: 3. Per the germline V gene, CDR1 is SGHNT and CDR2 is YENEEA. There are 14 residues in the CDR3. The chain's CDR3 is CASSSTGITDTQYF. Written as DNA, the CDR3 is TGTGCCAGCAGCTCGACAGGGATCACAGATACGCAGTATTTT. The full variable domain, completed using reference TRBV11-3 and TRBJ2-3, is EAGVVQSPRYKIIEKKQPVAFWCNPISGHNTLYWYLQNLGQGPELLIRYENEEAVDDSQLPKDRFSAERLKGVDSTLKIQPAELGDSAVYLCASSSTGITDTQYFGPGTRLTVL.

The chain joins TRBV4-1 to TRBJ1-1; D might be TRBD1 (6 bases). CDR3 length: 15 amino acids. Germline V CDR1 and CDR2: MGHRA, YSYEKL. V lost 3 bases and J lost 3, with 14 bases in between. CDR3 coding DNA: TGCGCCAGCAGCCATCCCCCAGGGGCTGACACTGAAGCTTTCTTT. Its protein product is CASSHPPGADTEAFF.

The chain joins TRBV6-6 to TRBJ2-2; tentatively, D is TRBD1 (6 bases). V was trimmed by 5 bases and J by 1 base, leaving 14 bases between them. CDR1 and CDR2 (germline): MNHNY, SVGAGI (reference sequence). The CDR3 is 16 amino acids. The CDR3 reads CASSPVGAENTGELFF. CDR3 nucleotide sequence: TGTGCCAGCAGTCCCGTGGGGGCAGAGAACACCGGGGAGCTGTTTTTT.

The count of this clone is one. CDR3 protein: CASSGTSGSSYEQYF. DNA for the CDR3: TGTGCCAGCAGTGGGACTAGCGGAAGCTCCTACGAGCAGTACTTC. V and J are TRBV27 and TRBJ2-7, with TRBD2 identical over 11 bases. This CDR3 is 15 amino acids long. Germline V gene lookup returns CDR1 MNHEY and CDR2 SMNVEV (reference sequence). With 5 bases clipped from V and 0 bases from J, the junction kept 3 bases outside the gene matches.

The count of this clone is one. Here the CDR3 DNA reads TGTGCCAGTAGTAACCCCCTAGCGGGATCCTACGAGCAGTACTTC. Protein: CASSNPLAGSYEQYF. The V and J genes are TRBV19 and TRBJ2-7, with 9 bases lining up with TRBD2. This CDR3 is 15 amino acids long. Germline trimming cut 4 bases from V and 1 base from J; bases unmatched to any gene: 5. From germline, CDR1 is LNHDA and CDR2 SQIVND (reference sequence).

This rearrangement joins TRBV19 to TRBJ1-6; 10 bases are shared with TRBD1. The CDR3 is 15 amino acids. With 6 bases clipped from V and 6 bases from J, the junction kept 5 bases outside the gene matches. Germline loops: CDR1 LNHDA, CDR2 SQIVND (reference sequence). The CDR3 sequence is CASRGQGVGNSPLHF. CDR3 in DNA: TGTGCCAGTAGAGGACAGGGGGTAGGTAATTCACCCCTCCACTTT. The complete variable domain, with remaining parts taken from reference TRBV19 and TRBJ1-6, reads DGGITQSPKYLFRKEGQNVTLSCEQNLNHDAMYWYRQDPGQGLRLIYYSQIVNDFQKGDIAEGYSVSREKKESFPLTVTSAQKNPTAFYLCASRGQGVGNSPLHFGNGTRLTVT.

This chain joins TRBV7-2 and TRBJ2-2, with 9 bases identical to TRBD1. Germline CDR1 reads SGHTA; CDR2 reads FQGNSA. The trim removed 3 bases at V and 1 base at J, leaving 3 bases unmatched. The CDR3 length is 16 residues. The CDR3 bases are TGTGCCAGCAGCTTTGGGGGACAGGGGAACACCGGGGAGCTGTTTTTT. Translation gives CASSFGGQGNTGELFF. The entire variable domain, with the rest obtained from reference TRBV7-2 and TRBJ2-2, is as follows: GAGVSQSPSNKVTEKGKDVELRCDPISGHTALYWYRQSLGQGLEFLIYFQGNSAPDKSGLPSDRFSAERTGGSVSTLTIQRTQQEDSAVYLCASSFGGQGNTGELFFGEGSRLTVL.

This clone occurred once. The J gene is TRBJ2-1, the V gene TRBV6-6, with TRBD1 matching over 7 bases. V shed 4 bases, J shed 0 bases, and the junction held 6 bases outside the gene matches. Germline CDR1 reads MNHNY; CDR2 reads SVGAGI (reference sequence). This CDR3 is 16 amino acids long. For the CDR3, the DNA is TGTGCCAGCAGTTCGCAGGGGGTGAGCTCCTACAATGAGCAGTTCTTC. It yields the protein CASSSQGVSSYNEQFF.